The 21 T cell receptor beta chains in this list originate from one sample, sequenced in a study of blood T cell repertoires in COVID-19. Data came from immunoSEQ multiplex PCR; TCRdb stores just in-frame clones and leaves some out. The table includes 150,000 to 200,000 clones, more than 75% detected once. The material sequenced was peripheral blood. All receptors derive from a human donor in a cohort sampled during active COVID-19.

The CDR3 loop reads CASSVLVEQFF. The CDR3, as DNA: TGTGCCAGCAGCGTACTAGTTGAGCAGTTCTTC. The rearrangement uses TRBV7-2 and TRBJ2-1; D perhaps matches TRBD2 (5 bases). Germline V CDR1 and CDR2: SGHTA, FQGNSA. V dropped 5 bases and J dropped 9 bases, with 8 bases sitting between them. The CDR3 runs to 11 residues.

This sequence joins TRBV4-3 and TRBJ1-2; TRBD1 might be the D (5 bases). Germline CDR1 LGHNA, CDR2 YSLEER. The CDR3 extends over 14 amino acids. Trimming stripped 1 base from V and 6 bases from J, with 12 bases between. The CDR3 sequence: CASSQADTLNGYTF. The DNA for the CDR3 is TGCGCCAGCAGCCAAGCGGACACACTAAATGGCTACACCTTC.

The rearrangement joins TRBV30 to TRBJ1-6; D unresolved. The V end lost 2 bases, the J end lost 4 bases, and 21 bases lay between the germline ends. The CDR3 has 18 amino acids. Per germline, CDR1 GTSNPN and CDR2 SVGIG (reference sequence). CDR3 residues: CAWSRPTGSPFYNSPLHF. Here the CDR3 DNA reads TGTGCCTGGAGTAGGCCAACCGGGTCCCCCTTTTATAATTCACCCCTCCACTTT.

The rearrangement joins TRBV5-6 to TRBJ2-1; 10 positions match TRBD2. The CDR3 spans 15 residues. Trimming cost V 4 bases and J 8 bases; bases outside gene matches: 9. Germline V gene sequence: CDR1 SGHDT, CDR2 YYEEEE. The CDR3 sequence is CASSAQAGGPHEQFF. CDR3 in DNA: TGTGCCAGCAGCGCCCAAGCGGGAGGGCCGCATGAGCAGTTCTTC.

The chain employs TRBV18 and TRBJ2-6; no clear D gene. CDR3 length: 15 residues. V was pared by 3 bases and J by 1 base, with 7 bases between. Germline values: CDR1 KGHSH, CDR2 LQKENI. The CDR3 DNA reads TGTGCCAGCTCACCTTTTCGTTCTGGGGCCAACGTCCTGACTTTC. Translated: CASSPFRSGANVLTF.

The CDR3 nucleotides are TGTGCCAGCAGCAAGGACAGGGGGCGGGTGACCCAGTACTTC. Its protein product is CASSKDRGRVTQYF. The chain employs TRBV28 and TRBJ2-5; 11 bases agree with TRBD1. This CDR3 contains 14 residues. Per the germline V gene, CDR1 is MDHEN and CDR2 is SYDVKM. Unmatched junction bases numbered 7, after V lost 6 bases and J lost 7 bases. The full variable domain, in which reference TRBV28 and TRBJ2-5 provide the parts outside the CDR3, is DVKVTQSSRYLVKRTGEKVFLECVQDMDHENMFWYRQDPGLGLRLIYFSYDVKMKEKGDIPEGYSVSREKKERFSLILESASTNQTSMYLCASSKDRGRVTQYFGPGTRLLVL.

J is TRBJ1-5 and V is TRBV24-1; 9 nucleotides align to TRBD1. Looked up from germline, CDR1 is KGHDR and CDR2 is SFDVKD. V lost 0 bases to trimming and J lost 6 bases; unmatched junction nucleotides: 5. The CDR3 length is 16 residues. The CDR3, as DNA: TGTGCCACCAGTGATTTGCTTGGGACAGGGTGTCAGCCCCAGCATTTT. Its translation: CATSDLLGTGCQPQHF.

The CDR3 protein is CASSPGQGVGGYTF. The CDR3 bases are TGTGCCAGCTCACCGGGACAGGGGGTTGGTGGCTACACCTTC. The V call is TRBV18, the J call TRBJ1-2, with 11 positions matching TRBD1. The V and J ends lost 3 bases and 7 bases, in that order; junction bases with no gene match: 4. Germline V gives CDR1 KGHSH, CDR2 LQKENI. The CDR3 is 14 amino acids.

The CDR3 protein is CASRNSGSGSYNEQFF. Here the CDR3 DNA reads TGTGCCAGCCGGAACAGCGGGTCCGGCTCCTACAATGAGCAGTTCTTC. The chain uses TRBV5-4 and TRBJ2-1; TRBD2 is a possible D gene (6 bases). Trimming stripped 7 bases from V and 0 bases from J, with 17 bases between. The CDR3 runs 16 residues. Germline V gene lookup returns CDR1 SGHNT and CDR2 YYREEE (reference sequence). Combining the CDR3 with reference TRBV5-4 and TRBJ2-1 gives the whole variable domain ETGVTQSPTHLIKTRGQQVTLRCSSQSGHNTVSWYQQALGQGPQFIFQYYREEENGRGNFPPRFSGLQFPNYSSELNVNALELDDSALYLCASRNSGSGSYNEQFFGPGTRLTVL.

This rearrangement joins TRBV6-5 to TRBJ2-7; 7 nucleotides agree with TRBD1. CDR3 length equals 13 residues. CDR1 is MNHEY, CDR2 SVGAGI, per germline. V was pared by 6 bases and J by 5 bases, with 7 bases of the junction left unmatched. CDR3 sequence reads: CASRRTGRNEQYF. The CDR3 DNA reads TGTGCCAGCAGGAGGACAGGTCGGAACGAGCAGTACTTC.

This chain joins TRBV6-2 or TRBV6-3 and TRBJ2-2; D might be TRBD1 (6 bases). V shed 5 bases and J shed 1 base, with 8 bases lying between them. The CDR3 has 14 amino acids. Germline loops: CDR1 MNHEY, CDR2 SVGEGT. The CDR3 DNA is TGTGCCAGCAGTATGACAGGGAACACCGGGGAGCTGTTTTTT. Translated, it gives CASSMTGNTGELFF.

This clone turned up a few times. The J gene is TRBJ2-1, the V gene TRBV12-3 or TRBV12-4, with D uncertain. V dropped 3 bases and J dropped 8 bases, with 11 bases sitting between them. The CDR3 sequence is 13 residues long. The chain's CDR3 is CASSFSVVDEQFF. The CDR3 nucleotides are TGTGCCAGCAGTTTTTCCGTAGTGGATGAGCAGTTCTTC.

The chain combines TRBV7-9 with TRBJ2-3, with 8 bases lining up with TRBD1. The trim removed 2 bases at V and 2 bases at J, leaving 9 bases unmatched. The germline V gene encodes CDR1 SEHNR and CDR2 FQNEAQ (reference sequence). CDR3 length: 17 amino acids. The CDR3 loop reads CASSLTVGTGATDTQYF. The CDR3 DNA reads as TGTGCCAGCAGCTTAACAGTCGGGACAGGCGCCACAGATACGCAGTATTTT.

This rearrangement joins TRBV10-2 to TRBJ2-3; TRBD2 agrees at 7 bases. Germline trimming cut 6 bases from V and 1 base from J; bases unmatched to any gene: 7. The V gene's germline CDR1 is WSHSY and CDR2 SAAADI. The CDR3 is 15 amino acids. CDR3 in amino acids: CASSLRLAGTDTQYF. CDR3 bases: TGCGCCAGCAGCCTTCGACTAGCAGGCACAGATACGCAGTATTTT.

The V gene is TRBV3-1 (or the pseudogene TRBV3-2), the J gene TRBJ2-3; a possible D gene is TRBD2 (5 bases). The CDR3 has 16 amino acids. Trimming cost V 4 bases and J 0 bases, with 14 bases left between them. Germline CDR1 reads LGHDT; CDR2 reads YNNKEL (reference sequence). The CDR3 DNA reads TGTGCCAGCAGCCTCGGAAGCGGACTGAGCACAGATACGCAGTATTTT. Its protein is CASSLGSGLSTDTQYF.

The rearrangement uses TRBV5-4 and TRBJ2-5; 7 nucleotides align to TRBD1. CDR1 and CDR2 from the germline V gene are SGHNT and YYREEE (reference sequence). CDR3 length equals 15 residues. The V and J ends lost 0 bases and 2 bases, in that order; junction bases with no gene match: 4. The CDR3 reads CASSLGLRGQETQYF. For the CDR3, the DNA is TGTGCCAGCAGCTTGGGGCTCAGGGGGCAAGAGACCCAGTACTTC.

The chain carries TRBV19 and TRBJ2-1; 13 nucleotides line up with TRBD2. The ends lost 4 bases at V and 7 bases at J; junction bases unmatched: 7. The CDR3 sequence is 16 residues long. Looked up from germline, CDR1 is LNHDA and CDR2 is SQIVND (reference sequence). The CDR3 reads CASSTRTSGRGNEQFF. CDR3 nucleotides: TGTGCCAGTAGTACCCGGACTAGCGGGAGAGGGAATGAGCAGTTCTTC.

The chain employs TRBV28 and TRBJ2-2, with 12 bases matching TRBD1. The V segment lost 8 bases and the J segment 2 bases; nucleotides outside the gene matches: 3. This CDR3 is built from 15 residues. CDR1 MDHEN and CDR2 SYDVKM come from the germline V gene. The CDR3 DNA follows: TGTGCCAGCGCGGGACAGGGGGCAAACACCGGGGAGCTGTTTTTT. Its translation is CASAGQGANTGELFF.

The CDR3 DNA reads TGTGCCAGCAGTTGGACAGGGACCTACGAGCAGTACTTC. Translating it yields CASSWTGTYEQYF. The chain is built from TRBV6-5 and TRBJ2-7; 8 positions agree with TRBD1. The junction had 1 base not matched to a gene; V was cut back by 4 bases and J by 2 bases. Germline V gene data show CDR1 as MNHEY and CDR2 as SVGAGI. The CDR3 consists of 13 residues.

V usage is TRBV2 and J usage is TRBJ2-5; a possible D gene is TRBD1 (5 bases). Germline CDR1 and CDR2: SNHLY and FYNNEI. The CDR3 totals 13 residues. V was pared by 5 bases and J by 4 bases, with 11 bases between. CDR3 sequence (DNA): TGTGCCAGCAGTCGTGACCAGGGAGAGACCCAGTACTTC. It codes for CASSRDQGETQYF.

Only a few counts were recorded for this clone. This chain connects TRBV5-1 to TRBJ2-1; 11 nucleotides match TRBD2. This CDR3 region has 15 residues. Germline trimming cut 0 bases from V and 5 bases from J; bases unmatched to any gene: 1. From germline, CDR1 is SGHRS and CDR2 YFSETQ. The chain's CDR3 is CASSLAGLADNEQFF. The CDR3 nucleotides are TGCGCCAGCAGCTTGGCGGGACTAGCGGACAATGAGCAGTTCTTC.